This is a list of T cell receptor beta chains from one sample in a study of cytomegalovirus exposure and HLA in healthy donors. Data came from immunoSEQ multiplex PCR; TCRdb stores just in-frame clones and leaves some out. This sample contains 40,000 to 45,000 clones. The specimen sequenced was PBMCs. The receptors were gathered from a woman aged 25-40 years in good health and CMV-seronegative. Both conserved end residues are part of each CDR3. D genes are given only for firm matches.

D gene: -
V gene: TRBV18
J gene: TRBJ2-5
CDR3 DNA: TGTGCCAGCTCACCAGGACAGAATAAAGAGACCCAGTACTTC
CDR3 protein: CASSPGQNKETQYF

D gene: TRBD1
V gene: TRBV18
J gene: TRBJ1-4
CDR3 DNA: TGTGCCAGCTCACCACGATTGGGACAGGGGATTGGAAATGAAAAACTGTTTTTT
CDR3 protein: CASSPRLGQGIGNEKLFF

D gene: -
V gene: TRBV15
J gene: TRBJ1-4
CDR3 DNA: TGTGCCACCAGCAGAGATTCACAGGCCCATGAAAAACTGTTTTTT
CDR3 protein: CATSRDSQAHEKLFF

D gene: TRBD1
V gene: TRBV30
J gene: TRBJ1-1
CDR3 DNA: TGTGCCTGGGATACAGGGGGCTGGGGTAGCACTGAAGCTTTCTTT
CDR3 protein: CAWDTGGWGSTEAFF

D gene: TRBD1
V gene: TRBV6-1
J gene: TRBJ1-5
CDR3 DNA: TGTGCCAGCAGTGAAAACCGACAGGGAACTCAGCCCCAGCATTTT
CDR3 protein: CASSENRQGTQPQHF

D gene: TRBD1
V gene: TRBV6-5
J gene: TRBJ1-3
CDR3 DNA: TGTGCCAGCAGTTATTCCATTGACAGGGGGTACACCATATATTTT
CDR3 protein: CASSYSIDRGYTIYF

D gene: -
V gene: TRBV30
J gene: TRBJ1-1
CDR3 DNA: TGTGCCTGGGAAAGCCGACTCGCTGAAGCTTTCTTT
CDR3 protein: CAWESRLAEAFF

D gene: -
V gene: TRBV2
J gene: TRBJ1-2
CDR3 DNA: TGTGCCAGCAGTGAAGCGCCACTTTATGGCTACACCTTC
CDR3 protein: CASSEAPLYGYTF

D gene: TRBD1
V gene: TRBV7-9
J gene: TRBJ2-3
CDR3 DNA: TGTGCCAGCAGCGCTGGGACAGAAAGCACAGATACGCAGTATTTT
CDR3 protein: CASSAGTESTDTQYF

D gene: TRBD2
V gene: TRBV6-4
J gene: TRBJ2-1
CDR3 DNA: TGTGCCAGCAGTGTTGGGACTACAGACGTCCACAATGAGCAGTTCTTC
CDR3 protein: CASSVGTTDVHNEQFF

D gene: -
V gene: TRBV30
J gene: TRBJ2-3
CDR3 DNA: TGTGCCTGGAGTCCTAGACAGGTACACGATACGCAGTATTTT
CDR3 protein: CAWSPRQVHDTQYF

D gene: -
V gene: TRBV18
J gene: TRBJ2-7
CDR3 DNA: TGTGCCAGCTCACTTGCGGACAGCTCCTCCTACGAGCAGTACTTC
CDR3 protein: CASSLADSSSYEQYF

D gene: -
V gene: TRBV7-9
J gene: TRBJ1-2
CDR3 DNA: TGTGCCAGCAGCGCACGGAGGGCTAACTATGGCTACACCTTC
CDR3 protein: CASSARRANYGYTF

D gene: TRBD2
V gene: TRBV27
J gene: TRBJ2-7
CDR3 DNA: TGTGCCAGCGCGGCTAGCGGTAGGGCCTACGAGCAGTACTTC
CDR3 protein: CASAASGRAYEQYF

D gene: -
V gene: TRBV5-1
J gene: TRBJ2-3
CDR3 DNA: TGCGCCAGCAGGGTGTCGGGGGGCACAGATACGCAGTATTTT
CDR3 protein: CASRVSGGTDTQYF

D gene: -
V gene: TRBV4-3
J gene: TRBJ2-3
CDR3 DNA: TGCGCCAGCAGCCAAGTCCAGGAAGCTACGCAGTATTTT
CDR3 protein: CASSQVQEATQYF

D gene: TRBD2
V gene: TRBV5-4
J gene: TRBJ2-5
CDR3 DNA: TGTGCCAGCAGCTCGAACCCGGGACTACAAGAGACCCAGTACTTC
CDR3 protein: CASSSNPGLQETQYF

D gene: TRBD2
V gene: TRBV10-3
J gene: TRBJ2-7
CDR3 DNA: TGTGCCATCAGTGGGGGAGGGAGGGCCGGCGAGCAGTACTTC
CDR3 protein: CAISGGGRAGEQYF

D gene: -
V gene: TRBV7-9
J gene: TRBJ2-7
CDR3 DNA: TGTGCCAGCAGCTTAGCCTGGAGGGACAGTGCCTACGAGCAGTACTTC
CDR3 protein: CASSLAWRDSAYEQYF

D gene: TRBD2
V gene: TRBV7-9
J gene: TRBJ2-7
CDR3 DNA: TGTGCCAGCAGCTGGGACTATTACGAGCAGTACTTC
CDR3 protein: CASSWDYYEQYF

D gene: TRBD1
V gene: TRBV7-2
J gene: TRBJ2-7
CDR3 DNA: TGTGCCAGCAGCCGTGACAGGGGGGACTACGAGCAGTACTTC
CDR3 protein: CASSRDRGDYEQYF

D gene: -
V gene: TRBV5-1
J gene: TRBJ1-1
CDR3 DNA: TGCGCCAGCAGCTTGAGGGGCACTGAAGCTTTCTTT
CDR3 protein: CASSLRGTEAFF

D gene: TRBD1
V gene: TRBV10-3
J gene: TRBJ2-7
CDR3 DNA: TGTGCCATCAGTGAAACCGGGACAGTGGTGGTGGGAGAGCAGTACTTC
CDR3 protein: CAISETGTVVVGEQYF

D gene: TRBD1
V gene: TRBV10-2
J gene: TRBJ1-1
CDR3 DNA: TGCGCCAGCAGGGAGACAGGGCGTTACACTGAAGCTTTCTTT
CDR3 protein: CASRETGRYTEAFF

D gene: TRBD2
V gene: TRBV7-6
J gene: TRBJ2-1
CDR3 DNA: TGTGCCAGCGGATGGACTAGCGGGACCAATGAGCAGTTCTTC
CDR3 protein: CASGWTSGTNEQFF

D gene: -
V gene: TRBV7-3
J gene: TRBJ1-3
CDR3 DNA: TGTGCCAGCAGCCCCAGACAGGGAAACACCATATATTTT
CDR3 protein: CASSPRQGNTIYF

D gene: -
V gene: TRBV9
J gene: TRBJ2-5
CDR3 DNA: TGTGCCAGCAGCGTAGGTGGCGGCCAAGAGACCCAGTACTTC
CDR3 protein: CASSVGGGQETQYF

D gene: TRBD1
V gene: TRBV6-5
J gene: TRBJ2-7
CDR3 DNA: TGTGCCAGTACCGGGACAGGGAAATACGAGCAGTACTTC
CDR3 protein: CASTGTGKYEQYF

D gene: TRBD1
V gene: TRBV7-2
J gene: TRBJ2-5
CDR3 DNA: TGTGCCAGCAACCTCTACCGGGACAGCCAAGAGACCCAGTACTTC
CDR3 protein: CASNLYRDSQETQYF

D gene: TRBD1
V gene: TRBV28
J gene: TRBJ1-4
CDR3 DNA: TGTGCCAGCAGTACCTACAGGGGGCTAAGGGAAAAACTGTTTTTT
CDR3 protein: CASSTYRGLREKLFF

D gene: TRBD1
V gene: TRBV4-1
J gene: TRBJ1-4
CDR3 DNA: TGCGCCAGCAGCTATCGGGACAGGCTTTATGAAAAACTGTTTTTT
CDR3 protein: CASSYRDRLYEKLFF

D gene: -
V gene: TRBV4-1
J gene: TRBJ1-5
CDR3 DNA: TGCGCCAGCAGCCAAGATCGCGATCAGCCCCAGCATTTT
CDR3 protein: CASSQDRDQPQHF

D gene: -
V gene: TRBV5-1
J gene: TRBJ1-2
CDR3 DNA: TGCGCCAGCAGCTCTGGGGGCCAAGGGGCTTATGGCTACACCTTC
CDR3 protein: CASSSGGQGAYGYTF

D gene: -
V gene: TRBV6-4
J gene: TRBJ1-1
CDR3 DNA: TGTGCCAGCAGTGACGGTGGGGGGGGGAAGACAGAAGCTTTCTTT
CDR3 protein: CASSDGGGGKTEAFF

D gene: TRBD1
V gene: TRBV5-1
J gene: TRBJ2-5
CDR3 DNA: TGCGCCAGCAGCTTAGGCCGGACAGGGGGCGCGTGGGAGACCCAGTACTTC
CDR3 protein: CASSLGRTGGAWETQYF

D gene: -
V gene: TRBV4-1
J gene: TRBJ2-7
CDR3 DNA: TGCGCCAGCAGCCAAGAGGCTAGCGACTACGAGCAGTACTTC
CDR3 protein: CASSQEASDYEQYF

D gene: TRBD2
V gene: TRBV18
J gene: TRBJ2-7
CDR3 DNA: TGTGCCAGCTCACCTGGGAGGGAATTCTACGAGCAGTACTTC
CDR3 protein: CASSPGREFYEQYF

D gene: TRBD1
V gene: TRBV4-3
J gene: TRBJ2-7
CDR3 DNA: TGCGCCAGCAGCCAGGAGTGGACAGGTCGCTCCTACGAGCAGTACTTC
CDR3 protein: CASSQEWTGRSYEQYF

D gene: TRBD1
V gene: TRBV11-2
J gene: TRBJ2-7
CDR3 DNA: TGTGCCAGCAGGCCAGGGGGACGGACCTACGAGCAGTACTTC
CDR3 protein: CASRPGGRTYEQYF

D gene: TRBD2
V gene: TRBV30
J gene: TRBJ2-1
CDR3 DNA: TGTGCCTGGAGTCGACTAGCGGGTTACAATGAGCAGTTCTTC
CDR3 protein: CAWSRLAGYNEQFF

D gene: -
V gene: TRBV5-6
J gene: TRBJ2-2
CDR3 DNA: TGTGCCAGCAGCTTGTACAGCGGACTAATCAACACCGGGGAGCTGTTTTTT
CDR3 protein: CASSLYSGLINTGELFF

D gene: -
V gene: TRBV28
J gene: TRBJ1-3
CDR3 DNA: TGTGCCAGCAGTCCCCTCACAGGGATCTCTGGAAACACCATATATTTT
CDR3 protein: CASSPLTGISGNTIYF

D gene: TRBD1
V gene: TRBV7-2
J gene: TRBJ1-1
CDR3 DNA: TGTGCCAGCAGCCCCCAACAGGGGGCCAACACTGAAGCTTTCTTT
CDR3 protein: CASSPQQGANTEAFF

D gene: TRBD2
V gene: TRBV5-6
J gene: TRBJ2-2
CDR3 DNA: TGTGCCAGCAGCCCCGGGACTACTGTGAGGGAGCTGTTTTTT
CDR3 protein: CASSPGTTVRELFF

D gene: TRBD2
V gene: TRBV4-2
J gene: TRBJ2-7
CDR3 DNA: TGTGCCAGCAGCCGCCCGACTAGCGGACTCGACGAGCAGTACTTC
CDR3 protein: CASSRPTSGLDEQYF

D gene: TRBD2
V gene: TRBV6-5
J gene: TRBJ2-7
CDR3 DNA: TGTGCCAGCAGAAAGACTAGCGGGACCTACGAGCAGTACTTC
CDR3 protein: CASRKTSGTYEQYF

D gene: TRBD2
V gene: TRBV29-1
J gene: TRBJ2-3
CDR3 DNA: TGCAGCGTTGCAAGTAGCGGGCTCGGCACAGATACGCAGTATTTT
CDR3 protein: CSVASSGLGTDTQYF

D gene: TRBD2
V gene: TRBV7-8
J gene: TRBJ2-7
CDR3 DNA: TGTGCCAGCAGCTTGGGCCCAGCGGGGAACTACGAGCAGTACTTC
CDR3 protein: CASSLGPAGNYEQYF

D gene: TRBD2
V gene: TRBV4-1
J gene: TRBJ2-7
CDR3 DNA: TGCGCCAGCAGCCACCCCGGGGGGGGATACGAGCAGTACTTC
CDR3 protein: CASSHPGGGYEQYF

D gene: TRBD1
V gene: TRBV19
J gene: TRBJ1-2
CDR3 DNA: TGTGCCAGTAGTATAGAAAACAGGGGGCGTACCTATGGCTACACCTTC
CDR3 protein: CASSIENRGRTYGYTF

D gene: -
V gene: TRBV7-9
J gene: TRBJ1-3
CDR3 DNA: TGTGCCAGCAGCTTAGGACAGGGAAACACCATATATTTT
CDR3 protein: CASSLGQGNTIYF

D gene: TRBD2
V gene: TRBV30
J gene: TRBJ2-7
CDR3 DNA: TGTGCCTGGAGTTCGCCCGGGTTAGCGGGTTTGGTTTCCTACGAGCAGTACTTC
CDR3 protein: CAWSSPGLAGLVSYEQYF